Listed here are 3 T cell receptor beta chains from one sample, sequenced in a study of blood T cell repertoires in COVID-19 (dated by TCRdb to about 2020). Library creation used the immunoSEQ multiplex PCR assay. TCRdb provides this immuneACCESS table in a form limited to in-frame rearrangements. Some clones are lacking; in checked studies, under half of them reflect an unresolved V gene, and why the rest are absent is not known. This sample is represented by about 380,000 clones; about 85% of them were singletons. Approximately 3.6% of the sample is held by the ten biggest clonotypes. The sample comprised peripheral blood. All receptors come from a woman between 18 and 29 years old with acute or convalescent COVID-19.

Points on this clone: An end of the junction does not agree with germline; a read error may underlie this. DNA of the CDR3: TGTGCCAGCAGTAACGCCGCGACGGAGGTAAACTATGGCCACACCTTC. It encodes CASSNAATEVNYGHTF. The chain links TRBV7-9 to TRBJ1-2; no clear D gene. Looked up from germline, CDR1 is SEHNR and CDR2 is FQNEAQ (reference sequence). The CDR3 runs 16 residues.

This chain joins TRBV18 and TRBJ1-2; perhaps TRBD1 as D (6 bases). The CDR3 extends over 18 amino acids. Per the germline V gene, CDR1 is KGHSH and CDR2 is LQKENI. Trimming took off 3 bases at V and 1 base at J, with 21 bases between the two ends. Here the CDR3 reads CASSPTTGTSGDNYGYTF. In DNA form, the CDR3 reads TGTGCCAGCTCACCGACGACAGGAACCTCAGGAGATAACTATGGCTACACCTTC.

The CDR3 nucleotides read TGCGCCAGCAGCTTCGGGATGGAAGAGACCCAGTACTTC. Encoded protein: CASSFGMEETQYF. This chain connects TRBV5-1 to TRBJ2-5, with a weak D call TRBD2 (5 bases). Germline CDR1 reads SGHRS; CDR2 reads YFSETQ. The CDR3 spans 13 residues. Between the trimmed V and J ends, which lost 2 bases and 3 bases, there was a span of 8 bases.